This T cell receptor beta chain was observed in a study of cytomegalovirus exposure and HLA in healthy donors. Healthy bone marrow donors formed the donor group. The CDR3 is 13 amino acids. Germline assignment: CDR1 SNHLY and CDR2 FYNNEI. Trimming cost V 7 bases and J 2 bases; bases outside gene matches: 4. Points from the study as a whole: Common viral pathogens (according to a later analysis) appeared linked to several of the most significant clusters. There was a cluster of highly shared sequence variants that was likely a sequencing artifact.

With respect to this clone: Antigen specificity is unknown.

Amplification used 60 Vbeta primers and 13 Jbeta primers. Clones were sequenced by immunoSEQ multiplex PCR, and TCRdb holds only the in-frame ones, with some missing. The table lists 95,000 to 130,000 clones, around a tenth of them singletons. The chain uses TRBV2 and TRBJ2-5; 7 bases are shared with TRBD1. The sequencing input was PBMCs. This TCR was sampled from a man younger than 45 in good health and CMV-seronegative. The CDR3 bases are TGTGCCAGCAAAGGGACAGCTCAAGAGACCCAGTACTTC. Amino acid sequence: CASKGTAQETQYF.